These T cell receptor beta chains were read from a single sample in a study of Graves' ophthalmopathy and Graves' hyperthyroidism. TCRdb re-called the multiplex PCR reads through MiXCR, storing one row per CDR3 protein. The sample contains about 740,000 distinct CDR3 sequences, around 40% of which appear only once. Sequenced sample: peripheral blood. The receptors were sampled from an adult man with Graves' ophthalmopathy. Each CDR3 is given with its conserved first and last residue. D genes are given only for firm matches. Some rows mark clone size as missing; the rest say once, few, many or name a class of expanded clone.

j_call v_call cdr3_length d_call clone_size cdr3_nt cdr3_aa
TRBJ2-7 TRBV29-1 15 - - TGCAGCGTTGGAGATTTTTCGGAAGCGGGTTCCAAGCAGTACTTC CSVGDFSEAGSKQYF
TRBJ1-5 TRBV29-1 13 - many TGCAGCGTTTCTGCGAACATGAATCAGCCCCAGCATTTT CSVSANMNQPQHF
TRBJ1-5 TRBV12-3/TRBV12-4 16 - - TGTGCCAGCAGCGCTAGCGGACACGGCTACGAGCAGCCCCAGCATTTT CASSASGHGYEQPQHF
TRBJ1-4 TRBV10-2 14 TRBD1 many TGCGCCAGCGGAGGACAGGGGAGTAATGAAAAACTGTTTTTT CASGGQGSNEKLFF
TRBJ2-2 TRBV25-1 13 - once TGTGCCAGCAGTGAACAGGGCTACGGTGAGCTATTTTTT CASSEQGYGELFF
TRBJ1-5 TRBV24-1 18 TRBD1 - TGTGCCACCAGTGAACGGACAGGGACAGATTATAGCAATCAGCCCCAGCATTTT CATSERTGTDYSNQPQHF
TRBJ2-7 TRBV29-1 12 - - TGCAGCAGTTTCGGACAGAGCTACGAGCAGTACTTC CSSFGQSYEQYF
TRBJ2-2 TRBV25-1 14 - once TGTGCCAGCAGTTTGGAATTCAGGGTCGGGGAGCTGTTTTTT CASSLEFRVGELFF
TRBJ1-1 TRBV10-3 15 TRBD1 many TGTGCCATCAGCGGGACAGGGGGGGCGAACACTGAAGCTTTCTTT CAISGTGGANTEAFF
TRBJ1-6 TRBV5-6 14 TRBD1 - TGTGCCAGCAGCCTGGGACAGTGGAATTCACCCCTCCACTTT CASSLGQWNSPLHF
TRBJ1-6 TRBV20-1 14 TRBD1 - TGCAGTGCTACCATGCGACAGGGAGGTTCACCCCTCCACTTT CSATMRQGGSPLHF
TRBJ2-2 TRBV25-1 16 - - TGTGCCTGGAGTGTAATGACAGCAAGGAACACCGGGGAGCTGTTTTTT CAWSVMTARNTGELFF
TRBJ1-6 TRBV10-1 13 - few TGCGCCAGCAGCCCTAACGTCGATTCACCCCTCCACTTT CASSPNVDSPLHF
TRBJ2-7 TRBV20-1 13 TRBD2 - TGCAGTGCTAGAGGGGACTACTCCTACGAGCAGTACTTC CSARGDYSYEQYF
TRBJ2-7 TRBV6-1 14 - - TGTGCCAGCAGTTACGCCGGAAACGAAGGCGAGCAGTACTTC CASSYAGNEGEQYF
TRBJ2-2 TRBV7-9 17 TRBD1 - TGTGCCAGCAGCTTTGAGGGGGCGCGGGCGAGTACCGGGGAGCTGTTTTTT CASSFEGARASTGELFF
TRBJ2-7 TRBV10-2 13 TRBD1 many TGCGCCAGCCGGGACAGGGGGCGTTTCGAGCAGTACTTC CASRDRGRFEQYF
TRBJ2-5 TRBV12-3/TRBV12-4 14 TRBD2 many TGTGCCAGCAGTCGGACTAGCGGCCAAGAGACCCAGTACTTC CASSRTSGQETQYF
TRBJ1-3 TRBV9 16 - - TGTGCCAGCAGCTCACGAGACCCGTCCGCTGGAAACACCATATATTTT CASSSRDPSAGNTIYF
TRBJ2-7 TRBV29-1 10 - - TGCAGCGTTTTGGGGGACGAGCAGTACTTC CSVLGDEQYF
TRBJ1-1 TRBV28 13 - many TGTGCCAGCATCGGGACTATGAACACTGAAGCTTTCTTT CASIGTMNTEAFF
TRBJ2-5 TRBV7-9 16 TRBD2 - TGTGCCAGCAGCCCCTTAGCGGGAGGGCCGGGGGAGACCCAGTACTTC CASSPLAGGPGETQYF
TRBJ2-6 TRBV5-4 21 - - TGTGCCAGCAGCCCGCCCCGGGGGCAAGGTTTTCTTTTCTCTGGGGCCAACGTCCTGACTTTC CASSPPRGQGFLFSGANVLTF
TRBJ2-3 TRBV29-1 14 - - TGCAGCGTTGATGCTACCACCCGCACAGATACGCAGTATTTT CSVDATTRTDTQYF
TRBJ2-5 TRBV11-1 14 TRBD2 - TGTGCCAGCTTACTAGCGGGAAGCAAAGAGACCCAGTACTTC CASLLAGSKETQYF
TRBJ2-7 TRBV2 13 - - TGTGCCAGCAGGCGCGGGACCTCTTATGAGCAGTACTTC CASRRGTSYEQYF
TRBJ2-7 TRBV2 14 - - TGTGCCAGCAGTTTGCGCAACCCACCCTACGAGCAGTACTTC CASSLRNPPYEQYF
TRBJ2-5 TRBV7-9 15 TRBD2 many TGTGCCAGCAGCCGGGACTATACGTACCAAGAGACCCAGTACTTC CASSRDYTYQETQYF
TRBJ2-5 TRBV7-9 15 TRBD1 - TGTGCCAGCAGCTACTTATCAGGGGGACAAGAGACCCAGTACTTC CASSYLSGGQETQYF
TRBJ1-5 TRBV19 13 - many TGTGCCAGCGGGGGGGGGCGCAATCAGCCCCAGCATTTT CASGGGRNQPQHF
TRBJ1-4 TRBV2 11 - many TGTGCCAGCAGAGCTGTTGAAAAACTGTTTTTT CASRAVEKLFF
TRBJ2-3 TRBV2 14 - - TGTGCCAGCAGTGCCCTCGCAGGCCGAGATACGCAGTATTTT CASSALAGRDTQYF
TRBJ1-5 TRBV2 15 - many TGTGCCAGCAGTGCCAGGGTGAATAGCAATCAGCCCCAGCATTTT CASSARVNSNQPQHF
TRBJ2-6 TRBV19 15 TRBD1 few TGTGCCAGTAGTATGGGACAGTCTGGGGCCAACGTCCTGACTTTC CASSMGQSGANVLTF
TRBJ2-7 TRBV29-1 14 - many TGCAGCGTTGCCGTTACGGGGCTCCGGGACGAGCAGTACTTC CSVAVTGLRDEQYF
TRBJ2-5 TRBV20-1 13 - - TGCAGTGCTCCCGAAGGGCTCCAAGAGACCCAGTACTTC CSAPEGLQETQYF
TRBJ2-3 TRBV15 17 TRBD2 once TGTGCCACCAGCACACGAACTAGCGGGAGTGCGGCAGATACGCAGTATTTT CATSTRTSGSAADTQYF
TRBJ2-7 TRBV4-1 14 TRBD1 many TGCGCCAGCAGCCTGAAGGACAGGGACTACGAGCAGTACTTC CASSLKDRDYEQYF
TRBJ2-7 TRBV7-9 14 - many TGTGCCAGCAGCTCTCGGACATCGATGTACGAGCAGTACTTC CASSSRTSMYEQYF